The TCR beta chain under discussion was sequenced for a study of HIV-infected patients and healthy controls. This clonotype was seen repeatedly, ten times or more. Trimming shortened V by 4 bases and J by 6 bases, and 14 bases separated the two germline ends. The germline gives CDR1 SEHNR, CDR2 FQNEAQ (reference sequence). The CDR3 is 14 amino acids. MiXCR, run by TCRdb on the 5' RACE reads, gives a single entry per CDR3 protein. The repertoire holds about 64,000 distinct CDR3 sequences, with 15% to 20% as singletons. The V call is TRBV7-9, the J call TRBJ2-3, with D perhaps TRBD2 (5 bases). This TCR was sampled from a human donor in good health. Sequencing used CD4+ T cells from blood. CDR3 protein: CASSYPGLPDTQYF. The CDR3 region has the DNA TGTGCCAGCAGCTATCCCGGACTGCCGGATACGCAGTATTTT.